These 21 T cell receptor beta chains share one sample of origin, sequenced in a study of molecular identifiers for immune sequencing clone quantification. Each CDR3 protein is one row after TCRdb ran MiXCR on the PCR reads. Altogether more than 95,000 distinct CDR3 sequences are present, 24% being singletons, with the ten largest covering 0.85% to 1%. Specimen: naive CD8+ T cells from blood, with Jurkat cell RNA spiked in. Noted subset: FACS-sorted CD8+CD4-CCR7+CD45RA+ naive T cells. Receptors originate from a human donor in good health. Some libraries in this study had Jurkat cell RNA spiked in.

Of note for this clonotype: One base away lies a much larger clone, so this may be a sequencing read error. The chain has TRBV13 and TRBJ1-6, with D unresolved. The germline gives CDR1 PRHDT, CDR2 FYEKMQ (reference sequence). Trimming pared 5 bases from V and 5 bases from J, leaving 16 bases between. The CDR3 sequence is 16 residues long. CDR3 DNA sequence: TGTGCCAGCAGCGAATACAATGACGGAAATAATTCACCCCTCCACTTT. This codes for CASSEYNDGNNSPLHF. Full variable domain (remainder filled in from reference TRBV13 and TRBJ1-6): AAGVIQSPRHLIKEKRETATLKCYPIPRHDTVYWYQQGPGQDPQFLISFYEKMQSDKGSIPDRFSAQQFSDYHSELNMSSLELGDSALYFCASSEYNDGNNSPLHFGNGTRLTVT.

V and J are TRBV19 and TRBJ1-5; no firm D call. V was clipped by 5 bases and J by 0 bases, with 11 bases between them. Germline V gives CDR1 LNHDA, CDR2 SQIVND (reference sequence). The CDR3 consists of 15 residues. The CDR3 DNA sequence: TGTGCCAGTAGTCCGGACGGGTATAGCAATCAGCCCCAGCATTTT. Encoded protein: CASSPDGYSNQPQHF.

This clonotype occurred many times. The gene calls are TRBV29-1 and TRBJ2-5; D might be TRBD1 (5 bases). The CDR3 spans 15 residues. The germline gives CDR1 SQVTM, CDR2 ANQGSEA. Trimming cost V 3 bases and J 5 bases, with 19 bases left between them. CDR3 protein: CSVDGRAPHGETQYF. The CDR3, as DNA: TGCAGCGTTGATGGCAGGGCCCCACACGGGGAGACCCAGTACTTC.

This clonotype was detected many times. This rearrangement joins TRBV4-3 to TRBJ2-3, with D unclear. V was clipped by 1 base and J by 4 bases, with 9 bases between them. The CDR3 totals 14 residues. CDR1 is LGHNA, CDR2 YSLEER, per germline. Here the CDR3 DNA reads TGCGCCAGCAGCCAAGGACATTTGTCAGATACGCAGTATTTT. This gives the protein CASSQGHLSDTQYF.

Concerning this clonotype: This may be a read error, as it is one base from a much larger clone. CDR3 amino acids: CASSSRREDTEAFF. CDR3 coding DNA: TGCGCCAGCAGCTCACGACGGGAGGACACTGAAGCTTTCTTT. The V gene is TRBV5-1, the J gene TRBJ1-1, with D unresolved. V was pared by 3 bases and J by 3 bases, with 12 bases between. The germline CDR1 and CDR2 sequences are SGHRS and YFSETQ. CDR3 length equals 14 residues.

This clonotype was recorded at least ten times. This chain connects TRBV7-9 to TRBJ2-2; 8 bases align to TRBD2. V shed 6 bases and J 1 base; nucleotides not matched to a gene: 22. Looked up from germline, CDR1 is SEHNR and CDR2 is FQNEAQ (reference sequence). This CDR3 is built from 21 residues. CDR3 sequence: CASSSPVGGPSGGRNTGELFF. CDR3 DNA: TGTGCCAGCAGTTCACCCGTAGGCGGGCCAAGCGGGGGCCGGAACACCGGGGAGCTGTTTTTT. Drawing the rest from reference TRBV7-9 and TRBJ2-2, the complete variable domain is DTGVSQNPRHKITKRGQNVTFRCDPISEHNRLYWYRQTLGQGPEFLTYFQNEAQLEKSRLLSDRFSAERPKGSFSTLEIQRTEQGDSAMYLCASSSPVGGPSGGRNTGELFFGEGSRLTVL.

This clonotype came up many times. The gene calls are TRBV9 and TRBJ2-7; unclear D gene. The CDR3 runs to 15 residues. Trimming stripped 0 bases from V and 0 bases from J, with 10 bases between. Germline CDR1 SGDLS, CDR2 YYNGEE. CDR3 in DNA: TGTGCCAGCAGCGTAGTATCTGGAAGCTCCTACGAGCAGTACTTC. It is translated as CASSVVSGSSYEQYF.

This clonotype has at least ten counts. V usage is TRBV13 and J usage is TRBJ2-6, with D perhaps assigned TRBD1 or TRBD2 (6 bases each). This CDR3 is built from 15 residues. V was clipped by 5 bases and J by 4 bases, with 12 bases between them. CDR1 is PRHDT, CDR2 FYEKMQ, per germline (reference sequence). The CDR3 here is CASSLRGAGANVLTF. The CDR3 bases are TGTGCCAGCAGCCTAAGGGGGGCCGGGGCCAACGTCCTGACTTTC.

Ten or more counts support this clonotype. The chain is built from TRBV6-5 and TRBJ2-5; D gene unclear. V was clipped by 0 bases and J by 5 bases, with 7 bases between them. Germline V CDR1 and CDR2: MNHEY, SVGAGI. The length of the CDR3 is 13 residues. Written as DNA, the CDR3 is TGTGCCAGCAGTTACTCGCTAATGGAGACCCAGTACTTC. Amino acid sequence: CASSYSLMETQYF.

In the case of this clonotype: Being one base from a much bigger clone, this may be a read error. The rearrangement uses TRBV4-3 and TRBJ2-7, with 8 bases fitting TRBD1. This CDR3 has 15 residues. Germline assignment: CDR1 LGHNA and CDR2 YSLEER. CDR3 nucleotide sequence: TGCACCAGCAGCCAAGCCTGGACAGGGACCTACGAGCAGTACTTC. Its protein product is CTSSQAWTGTYEQYF.

About this clonotype itself: The junction departs from the called germline gene at one end, perhaps through a read error. The V call is TRBV28, the J call TRBJ2-7; D may be TRBD2 (6 bases). This CDR3 contains 15 residues. Germline CDR1 reads MDHEN; CDR2 reads SYDVKM. CDR3 sequence reads: CASSIRLTSSYEQYF. The CDR3 DNA reads as TGTGCGAGCAGTATCCGACTGACTAGCTCCTACGAGCAGTACTTC.

This clonotype showed up many times. This chain links TRBV6-1 with TRBJ1-1; D call uncertain. The V and J ends lost 3 bases and 3 bases respectively, with 11 bases between them. The CDR3 is made up of 14 amino acids. Germline V gene sequence: CDR1 MNHNS, CDR2 SASEGT. The CDR3 reads CASSDPGRYTEAFF. CDR3 in DNA: TGTGCCAGCAGTGACCCCGGGAGGTACACTGAAGCTTTCTTT.

This clonotype was observed once. A much larger clone sits a single nucleotide away, making a read error possible. Since the CDR3 does not end with the conserved phenylalanine or tryptophan, this likely comes from a read error. This chain uses TRBV6-5 with TRBJ2-7; D could derive from TRBD1 or TRBD2 (7 bases each). From germline, CDR1 is MNHEY and CDR2 SVGAGI. CDR3 length: 14 amino acids. V lost 5 bases, J lost 3 bases, and 14 bases lay in between. The CDR3 region has the DNA TGTGCCAGCAGTACCCAGGGGGGGTACTACGAGCAGTACATC. It translates to CASSTQGGYYEQYI.

A note on this clonotype: This sequence may be a read error, since a much larger clone differs from it by one base. The chain joins TRBV7-6 to TRBJ2-7; D is ambiguous. CDR3 length equals 13 residues. V lost 8 bases and J 5 bases, leaving 16 bases between the germline ends. In germline, CDR1 is SGHVS, CDR2 FNYEAQ. CDR3 DNA: TGTGCCAGCTCCCCCGGTTCTGGGGACGAGCAGTACTTC. Amino acid sequence: CASSPGSGDEQYF.

At least ten counts were recorded for this clonotype. The rearrangement uses TRBV28 and TRBJ2-3; 9 bases agree with TRBD1. This CDR3 is 15 amino acids long. Germline CDR1 reads MDHEN; CDR2 reads SYDVKM. J lost 6 bases, V lost 3 bases, and 7 bases had no gene match. The CDR3 DNA reads TGTGCCAGCAGTTTCGGGACAGGGTTTTCGGATACGCAGTATTTT. Translation gives CASSFGTGFSDTQYF.

Of note for this clonotype: It may be a read error: a sequence one base away is much more abundant. This chain uses TRBV20-1 with TRBJ2-2, with TRBD2 matching 8 bases. The germline gives CDR1 DFQATT, CDR2 SNEGSKA (reference sequence). This CDR3 is built from 16 residues. CDR3 in amino acids: CSARRAGEMGTGELVF. DNA of the CDR3: TGCAGTGCTAGGAGAGCGGGAGAGATGGGCACCGGGGAGCTGGTTTTT.

This clonotype was found a few times. The chain has TRBV19 and TRBJ2-1; TRBD2 agrees at 8 bases. Germline V gene lookup returns CDR1 LNHDA and CDR2 SQIVND (reference sequence). The CDR3 contains 16 residues. With V trimmed by 3 bases and J by 4 bases, 8 bases remained unmatched. CDR3 protein: CASSIGSGAEYNEQFF. In nucleotides, the CDR3 is TGTGCCAGTAGTATTGGTAGCGGGGCCGAATACAATGAGCAGTTCTTC.

Many counts were recorded for this clonotype. The J gene is TRBJ1-3, the V gene TRBV9; TRBD1 matches 8 bases. V gave up 4 bases and J gave up 2 bases; unmatched junction bases: 20. This CDR3 spans 20 amino acids. From germline, CDR1 is SGDLS and CDR2 YYNGEE. CDR3: CASSNPSTGAGRTPGNTIYF. The CDR3 nucleotides read TGTGCCAGCAGCAATCCTTCGACAGGGGCCGGCCGTACCCCTGGAAACACCATATATTTT.

In regard to this clonotype: A single base separates this from a much larger clone, so it may be a read error. Given the absence of the conserved phenylalanine or tryptophan at the CDR3 end, a read error is likely. This sequence joins TRBV28 and TRBJ1-5; D is uncertain. V dropped 5 bases and J dropped 0 bases, with 14 bases sitting between them. Germline assignment: CDR1 MDHEN and CDR2 SYDVKM. The CDR3 covers 16 residues. Here the CDR3 reads CASSPRTVYSNQPQHC. The CDR3 region has the DNA TGTGCCAGCAGTCCGCGGACGGTGTATAGCAATCAGCCCCAGCATTGT.

The rearrangement links TRBV4-3 to TRBJ2-7; 8 bases line up with TRBD2. Germline V CDR1 and CDR2: LGHNA, YSLEER. The CDR3 contains 15 residues. The trim removed 0 bases at V and 7 bases at J, leaving 8 bases unmatched. The DNA of the CDR3 is TGCGCCAGCAGCCAAGAGGCGGGAGGCTCGACGGAGCAGTACTTC. Protein: CASSQEAGGSTEQYF.

Points on this clonotype: Being one base from a much bigger clone, this may be a read error. This rearrangement joins TRBV6-6 to TRBJ2-3; the D call may be TRBD1 or TRBD2 (5 bases each). Germline V lookup: CDR1 MNHNY, CDR2 SVGAGI (reference sequence). Deletions cut 8 bases from V and 4 bases from J, with 13 bases between. The CDR3 consists of 13 residues. The DNA of the CDR3 is TGTGCCAGCGGAGGCAGGGTCCCAGATACGCAGTATTTT. It encodes CASGGRVPDTQYF.